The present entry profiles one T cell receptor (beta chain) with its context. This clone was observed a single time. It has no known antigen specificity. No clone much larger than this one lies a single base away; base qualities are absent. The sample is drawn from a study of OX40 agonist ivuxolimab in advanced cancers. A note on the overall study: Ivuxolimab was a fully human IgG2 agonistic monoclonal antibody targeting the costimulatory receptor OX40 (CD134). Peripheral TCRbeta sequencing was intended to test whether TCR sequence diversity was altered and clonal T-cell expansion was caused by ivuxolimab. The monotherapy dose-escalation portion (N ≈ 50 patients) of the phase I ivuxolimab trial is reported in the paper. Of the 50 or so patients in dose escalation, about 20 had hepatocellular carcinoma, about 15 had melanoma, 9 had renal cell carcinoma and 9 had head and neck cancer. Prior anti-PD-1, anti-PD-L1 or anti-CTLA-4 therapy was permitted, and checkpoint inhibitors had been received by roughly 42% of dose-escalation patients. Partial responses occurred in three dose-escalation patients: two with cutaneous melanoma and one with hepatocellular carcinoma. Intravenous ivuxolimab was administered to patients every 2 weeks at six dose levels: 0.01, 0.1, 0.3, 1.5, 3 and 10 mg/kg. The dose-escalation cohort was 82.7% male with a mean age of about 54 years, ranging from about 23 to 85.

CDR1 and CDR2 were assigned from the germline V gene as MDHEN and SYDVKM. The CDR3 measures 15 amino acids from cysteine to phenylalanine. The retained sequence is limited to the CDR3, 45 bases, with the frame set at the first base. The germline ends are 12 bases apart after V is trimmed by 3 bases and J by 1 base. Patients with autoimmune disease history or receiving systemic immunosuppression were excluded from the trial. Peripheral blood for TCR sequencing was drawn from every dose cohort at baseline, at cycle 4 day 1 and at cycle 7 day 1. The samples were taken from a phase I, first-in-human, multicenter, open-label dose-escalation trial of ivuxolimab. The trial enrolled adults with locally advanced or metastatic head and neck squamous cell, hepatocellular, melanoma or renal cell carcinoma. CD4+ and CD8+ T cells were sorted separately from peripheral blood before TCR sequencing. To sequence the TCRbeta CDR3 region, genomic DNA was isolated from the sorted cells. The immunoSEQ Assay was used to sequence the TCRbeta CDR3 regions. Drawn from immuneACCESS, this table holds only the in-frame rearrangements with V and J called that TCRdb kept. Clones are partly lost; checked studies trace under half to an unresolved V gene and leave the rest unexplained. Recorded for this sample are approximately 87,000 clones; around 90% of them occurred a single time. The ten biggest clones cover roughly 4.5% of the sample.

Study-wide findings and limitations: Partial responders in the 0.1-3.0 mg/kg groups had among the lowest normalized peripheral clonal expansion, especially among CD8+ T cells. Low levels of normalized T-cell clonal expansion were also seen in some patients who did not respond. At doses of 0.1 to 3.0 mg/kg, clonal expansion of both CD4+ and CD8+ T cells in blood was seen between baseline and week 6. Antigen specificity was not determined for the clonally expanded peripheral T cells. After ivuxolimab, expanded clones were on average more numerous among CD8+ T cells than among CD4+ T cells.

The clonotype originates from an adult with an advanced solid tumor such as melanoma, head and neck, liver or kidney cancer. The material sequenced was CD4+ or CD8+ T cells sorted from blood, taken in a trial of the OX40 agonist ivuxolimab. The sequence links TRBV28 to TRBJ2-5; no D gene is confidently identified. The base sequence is TGTGCCAGCAGTTTCCTTATGGGTGGCCAAGAGACCCAGTACTTC. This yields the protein CASSFLMGGQETQYF.